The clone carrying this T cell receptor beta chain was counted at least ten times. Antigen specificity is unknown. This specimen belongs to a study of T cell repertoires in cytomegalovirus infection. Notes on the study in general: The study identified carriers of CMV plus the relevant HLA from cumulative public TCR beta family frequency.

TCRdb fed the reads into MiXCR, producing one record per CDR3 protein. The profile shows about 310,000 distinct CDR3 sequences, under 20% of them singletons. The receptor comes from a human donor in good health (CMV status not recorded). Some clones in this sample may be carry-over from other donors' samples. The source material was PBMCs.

CDR3 in DNA: TGTGCCAGCAGCTCCCCGGGACGGCTGAAAAACATTCAGTACTTC. Amino acids: CASSSPGRLKNIQYF. The chain carries TRBV7-2 and TRBJ2-4; either TRBD1 or TRBD2 may fit D (5 bases each). The ends were cut back, 4 bases at V and 4 bases at J, with 14 bases in the middle. CDR1 and CDR2 from the germline V gene are SGHTA and FQGNSA. The CDR3 runs to 15 residues.